A single TCR beta chain is shown here with its context. This record belongs to a study of T cell changes during pregnancy in multiple sclerosis. Profiling relied on immunoSEQ multiplex PCR, and the TCRdb table lists in-frame clones only, not all of them. This sample carries roughly 80,000 clones, roughly 91% of them seen once, and the ten largest clones take 2.5% to 3%. V lost 8 bases, J lost 0 bases, and 7 bases stayed unmatched. CDR3 size: 17 residues. Germline CDR1 and CDR2: SNHLY and FYNNEI. V usage is TRBV2 and J usage is TRBJ2-5; 15 nucleotides agree with TRBD2. Here the sequenced sample was peripheral blood, taken after pregnancy. This TCR derives from a female donor in good health, enrolled as a control in a pregnancy study. The CDR3 DNA follows: TGTGCCAGCGTTAGGACTAGCGGGGGGGAGTACCAAGAGACCCAGTACTTC. It specifies CASVRTSGGEYQETQYF.